This record covers a single TCR beta chain. The data were produced by immunoSEQ multiplex PCR, yet TCRdb's version contains in-frame clones alone and is incomplete. Found here are over 14,000 clones, over 60% of them singletons; the top ten hold around 26%. These data belong to a study of T cells after somatic rescue of genetic block. The CDR3 is 16 residues long. V was clipped by 0 bases and J by 6 bases, with 15 bases between them. The germline V gene has CDR1 SGHNT and CDR2 YYREEE (reference sequence). Sample: peripheral blood mononuclear cells (PBMCs). V usage is TRBV5-4 and J usage is TRBJ1-4; D remains ambiguous. The sequence derives from a man aged 18 to 29. CDR3 DNA: TGTGCCAGCAGCTTGGATAGGACCCTTGGGGATGAAAAACTGTTTTTT. Its protein is CASSLDRTLGDEKLFF.